These 8 T cell receptor beta chains originate from one sample sequenced in a study of blood T cell repertoires in COVID-19 (dated by TCRdb to 2019 to 2021). Libraries were built with the immunoSEQ multiplex PCR assay. The clones in this table, taken by TCRdb from immuneACCESS, are in-frame only. Not every clone is retained; where verified, under half of the shortfall comes from an unresolved V gene, and the cause of the rest is unknown. Across this sample there are about 62,000 clones, with roughly 71% seen only once. The ten most abundant clones make up over 5% of the sample. Sequencing input: peripheral blood. These receptors all stem from a woman aged 45-59 years with active or convalescent COVID-19.

Only a few counts were recorded for this clone. This chain links TRBV4-1 with TRBJ1-1; TRBD1 is a possible D gene (6 bases). This CDR3 comprises 16 residues. Trimming took 1 base from V and 0 from J, leaving 12 bases between them. The V gene's germline CDR1 is MGHRA and CDR2 YSYEKL. This CDR3 reads CASSQVDEGVNTEAFF. CDR3 nucleotide sequence: TGCGCCAGCAGCCAAGTTGATGAGGGGGTGAACACTGAAGCTTTCTTT.

The chain uses TRBV20-1 and TRBJ1-5, with D hard to call. V lost 3 bases and J 0 bases, leaving 12 bases between the germline ends. The length of the CDR3 is 15 residues. Looked up from germline, CDR1 is DFQATT and CDR2 is SNEGSKA (reference sequence). CDR3 nucleotides: TGCAGTGCTAGTAAGAGGGATCGTAGCAATCAGCCCCAGCATTTT. Protein: CSASKRDRSNQPQHF.

This chain's CDR3 is CASSQDRAYTEAFF. As DNA, the CDR3 is TGTGCCAGCAGCCAAGATCGAGCGTATACTGAAGCTTTCTTT. The chain combines TRBV4-2 with TRBJ1-1; D gene ambiguous. This CDR3 is built from 14 residues. Germline V lookup: CDR1 LGHNA, CDR2 YNFKEQ. V was cut by 0 bases and J by 5 bases, with 10 bases left in between.

The chain links TRBV24-1 to TRBJ2-7; 9 positions match TRBD2. V gave up 2 bases and J gave up 3 bases; unmatched junction bases: 7. CDR1 and CDR2 (germline): KGHDR, SFDVKD. CDR3 length: 16 amino acids. The CDR3 region is CATSDYSGGRVYEQYF. CDR3 DNA sequence: TGTGCCACCAGTGATTATAGCGGGGGCCGTGTCTACGAGCAGTACTTC.

This chain connects TRBV19 to TRBJ1-6, with TRBD1 matching over 7 bases. Germline CDR1 reads LNHDA; CDR2 reads SQIVND (reference sequence). J gave up 13 bases and V 9 bases, and 6 bases lay outside the gene matches. This CDR3 has 11 residues. This chain's CDR3 is CASRGAGPLHF. DNA of the CDR3: TGTGCCAGCAGGGGGGCAGGGCCCCTCCACTTT.

CDR3 protein: CASSDGLGSNEQFF. The CDR3 DNA follows: TGTGCCAGCAGTGATGGTCTAGGAAGCAATGAGCAGTTCTTC. The rearrangement joins TRBV2 to TRBJ2-1; D remains unclear. Germline CDR1 is SNHLY and CDR2 is FYNNEI. CDR3 length: 14 amino acids. V lost 3 bases, J lost 6 bases, and 12 bases lay in between.

This chain uses TRBV14 with TRBJ2-7; 8 positions match TRBD2. The V and J ends lost 1 base and 7 bases, in that order; junction bases with no gene match: 6. The germline V gene has CDR1 SGHDN and CDR2 FVKESK. This CDR3 has 14 residues. Here the CDR3 DNA reads TGTGCCAGCAGCCAAGGCGGGAGGACGGGGGAGCAGTACTTC. This translates into CASSQGGRTGEQYF.

The rearrangement links TRBV15 to TRBJ1-1; no reliable D call. The ends were cut back, 1 base at V and 11 bases at J, with 14 bases in the middle. The germline V gene has CDR1 LNHNV and CDR2 YYDKDF (reference sequence). There are 13 residues in the CDR3. The CDR3 region is CATSRGYEEDAFF. CDR3 coding DNA: TGTGCCACCAGCAGAGGTTACGAGGAGGATGCTTTCTTT.